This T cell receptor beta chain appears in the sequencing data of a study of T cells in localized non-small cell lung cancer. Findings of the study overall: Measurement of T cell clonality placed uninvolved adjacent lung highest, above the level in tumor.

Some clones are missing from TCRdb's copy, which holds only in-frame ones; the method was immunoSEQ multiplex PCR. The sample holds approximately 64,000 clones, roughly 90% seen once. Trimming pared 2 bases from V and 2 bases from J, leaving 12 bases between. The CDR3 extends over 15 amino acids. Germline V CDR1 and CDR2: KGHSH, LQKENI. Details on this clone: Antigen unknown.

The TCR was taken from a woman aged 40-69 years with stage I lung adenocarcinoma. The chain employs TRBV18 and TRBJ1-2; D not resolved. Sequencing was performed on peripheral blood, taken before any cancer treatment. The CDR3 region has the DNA TGTGCCAGCTCACCAAGGTCCAGGCCCAACTATGGCTACACCTTC. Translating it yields CASSPRSRPNYGYTF.